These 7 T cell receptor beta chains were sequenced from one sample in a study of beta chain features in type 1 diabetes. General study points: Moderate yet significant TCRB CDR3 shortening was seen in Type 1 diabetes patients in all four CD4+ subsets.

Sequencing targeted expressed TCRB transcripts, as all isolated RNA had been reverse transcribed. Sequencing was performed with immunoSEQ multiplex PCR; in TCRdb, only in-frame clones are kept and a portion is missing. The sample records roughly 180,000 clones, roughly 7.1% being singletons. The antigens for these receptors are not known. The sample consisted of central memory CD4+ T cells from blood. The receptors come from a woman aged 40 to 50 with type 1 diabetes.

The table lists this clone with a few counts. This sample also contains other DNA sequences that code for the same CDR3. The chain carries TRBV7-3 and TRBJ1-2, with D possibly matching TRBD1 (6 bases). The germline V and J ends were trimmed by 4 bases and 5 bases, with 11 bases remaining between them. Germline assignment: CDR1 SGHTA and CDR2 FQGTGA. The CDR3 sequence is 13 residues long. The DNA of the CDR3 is TGTGCCAGCAGCTCACAGGGAGAATATGGCTACACCTTC. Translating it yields CASSSQGEYGYTF.

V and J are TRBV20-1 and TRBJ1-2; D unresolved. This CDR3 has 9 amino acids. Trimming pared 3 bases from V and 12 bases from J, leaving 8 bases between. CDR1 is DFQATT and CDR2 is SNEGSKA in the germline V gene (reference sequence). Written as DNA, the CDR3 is TGCAGTGCTAGGGAGTTGAACACCTTC. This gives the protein CSARELNTF.

The CDR3 protein is CASSEHGTGNNQPQHF. The CDR3 nucleotides are TGTGCCAGCAGTGAACATGGAACAGGGAACAATCAGCCCCAGCATTTT. This chain connects TRBV6-1 to TRBJ1-5; TRBD1 is a possible D gene (6 bases). V was shortened by 2 bases and J by 3 bases, with 14 bases between the two germline ends. Germline V gene lookup returns CDR1 MNHNS and CDR2 SASEGT. The CDR3 contains 16 residues.

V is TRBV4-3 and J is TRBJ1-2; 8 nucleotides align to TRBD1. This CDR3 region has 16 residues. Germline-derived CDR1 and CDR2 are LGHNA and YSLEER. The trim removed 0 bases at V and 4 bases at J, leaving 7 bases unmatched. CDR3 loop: CASSQEGQGASYGYTF. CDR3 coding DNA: TGCGCCAGCAGCCAAGAAGGACAGGGCGCCTCCTATGGCTACACCTTC.

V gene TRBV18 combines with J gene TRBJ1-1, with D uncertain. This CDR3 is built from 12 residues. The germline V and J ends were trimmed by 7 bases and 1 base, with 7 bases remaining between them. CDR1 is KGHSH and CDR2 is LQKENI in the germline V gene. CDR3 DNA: TGTGCCAGCTTCCTCCCGAACACTGAAGCTTTCTTT. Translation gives CASFLPNTEAFF.

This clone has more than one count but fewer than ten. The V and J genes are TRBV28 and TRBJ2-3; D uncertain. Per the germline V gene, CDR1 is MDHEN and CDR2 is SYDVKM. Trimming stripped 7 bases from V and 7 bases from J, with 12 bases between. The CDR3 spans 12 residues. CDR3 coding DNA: TGTGCCAGCATGATTAACGCGAATACGCAGTATTTT. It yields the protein CASMINANTQYF.

In DNA, the CDR3 is TGTGCCAGCAGCTTCCGAACTAGCGGATATTACAATGAGCAGTTCTTC. It yields the protein CASSFRTSGYYNEQFF. This chain connects TRBV5-6 to TRBJ2-1, with 8 nucleotides matching TRBD2. This CDR3 has 16 amino acids. J was trimmed by 4 bases and V by 2 bases; bases with no gene match: 8. Germline CDR1 and CDR2: SGHDT and YYEEEE.